The text below deals with one TCR beta chain. This entry belongs to a study of cytomegalovirus exposure and HLA in healthy donors. Primers included in the PCR were 60 Vbeta and 13 Jbeta primers. Repertoires were generated with immunoSEQ multiplex PCR, while TCRdb's copy carries only in-frame clones and drops some. The sample consists of 65,000 or so clones, approximately 60% of them appearing once. The CDR3 has 15 amino acids. V was clipped by 3 bases and J by 6 bases; unmatched bases: 4. CDR1 SGHRS and CDR2 YFSETQ come from the germline V gene. Sequencing was done on a sample of PBMCs. The TCR was taken from a man between 25 and 39 years old in good health and CMV-seronegative. V and J are TRBV5-1 and TRBJ2-1; 12 nucleotides align to TRBD2. CDR3 amino acids: CASSSTSGGTNEQFF. CDR3 bases: TGCGCCAGCAGCTCCACTAGCGGGGGGACCAATGAGCAGTTCTTC.